This T cell receptor (beta chain) was profiled in a study of T cells in Graves' hyperthyroidism and ophthalmopathy. Points from the study as a whole: Within blood appeared most thyroid clonotypes that had expanded above 0.001.

On this clonotype: Its target is not known.

V was pared by 3 bases and J by 2 bases, with 17 bases between. The CDR3 totals 16 residues. Germline values: CDR1 DFQATT, CDR2 SNEGSKA (reference sequence). The authors deemed Graves' hyperthyroidism stable absent ophthalmopathy progression within 18 months. A patient was excluded if there was uncontrolled infection, other autoimmune disease, pregnancy or lactation. Amplification of TCR beta CDR3 regions was performed using RNA transcripts as template. The TCR CDR3 was amplified in a first-round RT-PCR using the HTBI primer set. MiXCR, applied by TCRdb to the multiplex PCR reads, yields one record per CDR3 protein. The table shows about 360,000 distinct CDR3 sequences, with roughly 13% occurring only once.

This sequence joins TRBV20-1 and TRBJ1-3; D call uncertain. The specimen was blood. The TCR comes from a woman younger than 30 with Graves' hyperthyroidism. The CDR3: CSASARASRAGNTIYF. CDR3 DNA sequence: TGCAGTGCTAGCGCCCGGGCCTCTAGGGCTGGAAACACCATATATTTT.